This T cell receptor beta chain was found in a study of shared T cell receptors in the human thymus. Sequencing used immunoSEQ multiplex PCR; TCRdb keeps in-frame clones, though not all of them. The sample lists about 500,000 clones, approximately 80% occurring once. This CDR3 is 16 amino acids long. The germline V gene encodes CDR1 SGHAT and CDR2 FQNNGV. V shed 0 bases and J shed 4 bases, with 15 bases lying between them. This same sample was also part of a study on human thymus T cells. That work contributes: Each of the donors was a healthy Finnish infant who was undergoing open corrective cardiac surgery for congenital heart defects. Thymic samples were excised during corrective heart operations. Thymic and blood repertoires appeared to show biased V and J gene usage. There were highly overlapping thymic repertoires among unrelated individuals, as related research reported.

Sequenced material: thymocytes. This sequence was found in a boy younger than two with a congenital heart defect. This chain links TRBV11-2 with TRBJ1-2; the D gene is possibly TRBD1 (5 bases). The CDR3 loop reads CASSLEVGQGAYGYTF. In DNA, the CDR3 is TGTGCCAGCAGCTTAGAGGTGGGGCAGGGCGCCTATGGCTACACCTTC. Complete variable domain (other parts from reference TRBV11-2 and TRBJ1-2): EAGVAQSPRYKIIEKRQSVAFWCNPISGHATLYWYQQILGQGPKLLIQFQNNGVVDDSQLPKDRFSAERLKGVDSTLKIQPAKLEDSAVYLCASSLEVGQGAYGYTFGSGTRLTVV.